The 21 T cell receptor beta chains below all came from one sample that was sequenced in a study of blood T cell repertoires in COVID-19. Sequencing used immunoSEQ multiplex PCR; TCRdb keeps in-frame clones, though not all of them. Altogether some 130,000 clones are present, about 90% being singletons, with the ten largest covering more than 3.5%. The sample consisted of peripheral blood. The receptors derive from a woman between 55 and 75 years old with acute or convalescent COVID-19.

V is TRBV7-9 and J is TRBJ1-2; 8 bases fit TRBD1. The V gene end was trimmed by 7 bases and the J gene end by 5 bases; junction bases not matched to a gene: 6. This CDR3 spans 13 amino acids. In germline, CDR1 is SEHNR, CDR2 FQNEAQ (reference sequence). CDR3 loop: CASMAGGAYGYTF. The CDR3 coding sequence is TGTGCCAGCATGGCAGGGGGCGCATATGGCTACACCTTC.

The sample holds a few counts of this clone. The chain combines TRBV10-3 with TRBJ2-1, with 13 nucleotides matching TRBD2. CDR3 length: 14 amino acids. Germline CDR1 reads ENHRY; CDR2 reads SYGVKD. The V segment lost 9 bases and the J segment 7 bases; nucleotides outside the gene matches: 6. The CDR3: CAIRTSGSKNEQFF. CDR3 sequence (DNA): TGTGCCATTAGGACTAGCGGGAGTAAAAATGAGCAGTTCTTC.

The chain is built from TRBV6-5 and TRBJ1-3, with D perhaps TRBD1 (5 bases). Looked up from germline, CDR1 is MNHEY and CDR2 is SVGAGI. This CDR3 is 15 amino acids long. Trimming took off 10 bases at V and 4 bases at J, with 20 bases between the two ends. The CDR3 loop reads CATSPLPGGGNTIYF. The CDR3, as DNA: TGTGCCACTAGCCCGCTCCCCGGGGGGGGAAACACCATATATTTT.

The chain links TRBV19 to TRBJ1-1; D might be TRBD1 (6 bases). Trimming left V 6 bases short and J 5 bases short, with 10 bases between. The CDR3 is 12 residues long. Germline loops: CDR1 LNHDA, CDR2 SQIVND (reference sequence). CDR3 in amino acids: CASRDRGTEAFF. CDR3 bases: TGTGCCAGTAGGGACAGAGGGACTGAAGCTTTCTTT.

This chain joins TRBV3-1 (or the pseudogene TRBV3-2) and TRBJ2-3; TRBD2 might be the D (5 bases). In germline, CDR1 is LGHDT, CDR2 YNNKEL (reference sequence). The CDR3 extends over 16 amino acids. V shed 3 bases and J shed 2 bases, with 15 bases lying between them. As DNA, the CDR3 is TGTGCCAGCAGCCACGGAGGAGTCACCGTCACAGATACGCAGTATTTT. Translation gives CASSHGGVTVTDTQYF.

The rearrangement joins TRBV7-2 to TRBJ1-2, with 8 nucleotides matching TRBD1. The J segment lost 5 bases and the V segment lost 1 base, leaving 6 bases of the junction unmatched. Per germline, CDR1 SGHTA and CDR2 FQGNSA. The CDR3 contains 15 residues. The CDR3 protein is CASSLDSGGGYGYTF. CDR3 bases: TGTGCCAGCAGCTTAGATTCAGGGGGCGGGTATGGCTACACCTTC. Full variable domain (missing parts from reference TRBV7-2 and TRBJ1-2): GAGVSQSPSNKVTEKGKDVELRCDPISGHTALYWYRQSLGQGLEFLIYFQGNSAPDKSGLPSDRFSAERTGGSVSTLTIQRTQQEDSAVYLCASSLDSGGGYGYTFGSGTRLTVV.

The rearrangement uses TRBV20-1 and TRBJ1-1; D is uncertain. CDR3 length: 11 amino acids. CDR1 is DFQATT, CDR2 SNEGSKA, per germline (reference sequence). Trimming left V 0 bases short and J 5 bases short, with 4 bases between. The CDR3 DNA follows: TGCAGTGCTAGAGACGGGACTGAAGCTTTCTTT. Translation gives CSARDGTEAFF.

The chain carries TRBV11-3 and TRBJ2-3, with a possible D match to TRBD1 (5 bases). The V gene's germline CDR1 is SGHNT and CDR2 YENEEA. Trimming shortened V by 4 bases and J by 6 bases, and 14 bases separated the two germline ends. This CDR3 comprises 14 residues. The CDR3 region is CASSSQTEGDTQYF. CDR3 sequence (DNA): TGTGCCAGCAGCTCTCAGACAGAAGGGGATACGCAGTATTTT. Based on the CDR3 plus reference TRBV11-3 and TRBJ2-3, the full variable domain is EAGVVQSPRYKIIEKKQPVAFWCNPISGHNTLYWYLQNLGQGPELLIRYENEEAVDDSQLPKDRFSAERLKGVDSTLKIQPAELGDSAVYLCASSSQTEGDTQYFGPGTRLTVL.

V and J are TRBV7-6 and TRBJ1-4; D is unclear. The CDR3 consists of 14 residues. Per the germline V gene, CDR1 is SGHVS and CDR2 is FNYEAQ. V lost 2 bases to trimming and J lost 7 bases, with 11 bases between them. The CDR3 DNA reads TGTGCCAGCAGCTTACGACTCTTCGGTGAAAAACTGTTTTTT. Translated, it gives CASSLRLFGEKLFF.

CDR3 sequence: CASSFRGRAGETQYF. CDR3 DNA sequence: TGTGCCAGCAGCTTTCGCGGGAGGGCAGGGGAGACCCAGTACTTC. This chain uses TRBV9 with TRBJ2-5; 9 nucleotides align to TRBD2. CDR3 size: 15 residues. The V and J ends lost 4 bases and 5 bases, in that order; junction bases with no gene match: 9. Germline CDR1 reads SGDLS; CDR2 reads YYNGEE. Complete variable domain (other parts from reference TRBV9 and TRBJ2-5): DSGVTQTPKHLITATGQRVTLRCSPRSGDLSVYWYQQSLDQGLQFLIQYYNGEERAKGNILERFSAQQFPDLHSELNLSSLELGDSALYFCASSFRGRAGETQYFGPGTRLLVL.

V usage is TRBV2 and J usage is TRBJ1-4; D remains unclear. V dropped 2 bases and J dropped 10 bases, with 11 bases sitting between them. The CDR3 consists of 13 residues. Germline CDR1 SNHLY, CDR2 FYNNEI. The chain's CDR3 is CASSERRVAKLFF. CDR3 DNA sequence: TGTGCCAGCAGTGAACGGAGGGTCGCAAAACTGTTTTTT.

This clone came up a few times. The chain employs TRBV18 and TRBJ2-3; D is ambiguous. Germline CDR1 KGHSH, CDR2 LQKENI. The V end was cut by 0 bases, the J end by 0 bases, with 10 bases between. This CDR3 spans 16 amino acids. The CDR3 nucleotides are TGTGCCAGCTCACCACCGGTCGGTTCTAGCACAGATACGCAGTATTTT. Encoded protein: CASSPPVGSSTDTQYF.

The chain carries TRBV7-9 and TRBJ2-5; 8 positions agree with TRBD1. Germline-derived CDR1 and CDR2 are SEHNR and FQNEAQ (reference sequence). The J segment lost 2 bases and the V segment lost 3 bases, leaving 5 bases of the junction unmatched. The CDR3 contains 15 residues. The CDR3 region has the DNA TGTGCCAGCAGCTTCGGGACAGGAATACAAGAGACCCAGTACTTC. Translating it yields CASSFGTGIQETQYF. The full variable domain, its missing parts supplied by reference TRBV7-9 and TRBJ2-5, is DTGVSQNPRHKITKRGQNVTFRCDPISEHNRLYWYRQTLGQGPEFLTYFQNEAQLEKSRLLSDRFSAERPKGSFSTLEIQRTEQGDSAMYLCASSFGTGIQETQYFGPGTRLLVL.

The chain links TRBV6-5 to TRBJ2-3; 9 nucleotides agree with TRBD2. The CDR3 has 15 amino acids. Unmatched junction bases numbered 6, after V lost 4 bases and J lost 4 bases. Germline CDR1 and CDR2: MNHEY and SVGAGI. Written as DNA, the CDR3 is TGTGCCAGCAGTTTAGCGGGAGTCCCCCCAGATACGCAGTATTTT. It translates to CASSLAGVPPDTQYF.

This clone turned up a few times. The chain links TRBV4-1 to TRBJ1-6, with D hard to call. Per the germline V gene, CDR1 is MGHRA and CDR2 is YSYEKL. The V gene lost 4 bases and the J gene lost 10 bases, with 14 bases spanning the gap. The CDR3 has 14 amino acids. The CDR3 loop is CASSPGDGGSPLHF. The CDR3 DNA reads TGCGCCAGCAGCCCTGGGGATGGCGGGTCACCCCTCCACTTT.

The chain uses TRBV27 and TRBJ1-2, with TRBD1 as a possible D gene (6 bases). Trimming cost V 6 bases and J 3 bases, with 11 bases left between them. This CDR3 contains 13 residues. From germline, CDR1 is MNHEY and CDR2 SMNVEV (reference sequence). The chain's CDR3 is CASSPTGYYGYTF. As DNA, the CDR3 is TGTGCCAGCAGCCCGACAGGTTACTATGGCTACACCTTC.

The chain carries TRBV28 and TRBJ1-5; D gene unclear. The CDR3 is 15 amino acids. V was pared by 7 bases and J by 2 bases, with 15 bases between. Germline V gene data show CDR1 as MDHEN and CDR2 as SYDVKM. The CDR3 spells CASITIKRGNQPQHF. The CDR3 DNA sequence: TGTGCCAGCATTACTATCAAGAGGGGCAATCAGCCCCAGCATTTT.

The rearrangement uses TRBV6-2 or TRBV6-3 and TRBJ1-2, with D perhaps matching TRBD1 (5 bases). Germline values: CDR1 MNHEY, CDR2 SVGEGT. The CDR3 has 14 amino acids. V lost 5 bases to trimming and J lost 4 bases, with 14 bases between them. The chain's CDR3 is CASSTRGALYGYTF. The DNA for the CDR3 is TGTGCCAGCAGTACCCGTGGGGCGCTCTATGGCTACACCTTC.

This clone was seen a few times. The chain employs TRBV29-1 and TRBJ2-1, with D maybe TRBD2 (6 bases). Trimming removed 2 bases at V and 7 bases at J, with 15 bases between. The germline V gene has CDR1 SQVTM and CDR2 ANQGSEA. This CDR3 has 14 amino acids. CDR3: CSVEMEGPGNEQFF. The CDR3 coding sequence is TGCAGCGTTGAAATGGAGGGCCCGGGAAATGAGCAGTTCTTC.

CDR3 sequence: CASTKSGGEAFF. CDR3 DNA: TGTGCCAGCACCAAATCGGGAGGTGAAGCTTTCTTT. J is TRBJ1-1 and V is TRBV7-9, with unresolved D. CDR3 size: 12 residues. Germline CDR1 is SEHNR and CDR2 is FQNEAQ (reference sequence). V lost 7 bases to trimming and J lost 7 bases, with 13 bases between them.

The chain combines TRBV2 with TRBJ1-2, with unresolved D. Trimming removed 7 bases at V and 8 bases at J, with 11 bases between. This CDR3 comprises 11 residues. CDR1 SNHLY and CDR2 FYNNEI come from the germline V gene. CDR3 in amino acids: CASTLGSGYTF. The CDR3 DNA sequence: TGTGCCAGCACGTTAGGTAGCGGCTACACCTTC.